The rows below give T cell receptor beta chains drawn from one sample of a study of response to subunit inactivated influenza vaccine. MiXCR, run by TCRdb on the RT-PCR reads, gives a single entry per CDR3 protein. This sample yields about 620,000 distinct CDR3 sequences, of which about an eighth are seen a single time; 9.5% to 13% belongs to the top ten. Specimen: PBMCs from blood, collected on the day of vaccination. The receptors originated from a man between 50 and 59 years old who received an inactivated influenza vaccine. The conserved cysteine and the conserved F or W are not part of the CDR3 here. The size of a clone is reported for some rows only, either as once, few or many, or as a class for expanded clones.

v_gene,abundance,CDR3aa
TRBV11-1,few,ASSHRTSVYREGNVLT
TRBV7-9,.,ASSKAGANTEAF
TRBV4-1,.,ASSLSSGTSLYEQY
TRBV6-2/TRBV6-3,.,ASSYRLGTAMNTEAF
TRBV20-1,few,SARDPRGREQY
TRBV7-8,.,ASSSDSASYEQY
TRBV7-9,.,GPTNTGELF
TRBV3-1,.,ASSQGQTPFYEQY
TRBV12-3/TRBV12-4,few,ASSPGLAGINGEQF
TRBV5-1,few,ASSLDVSVYEQF
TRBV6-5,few,ASSYGSGNSGELF
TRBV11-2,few,ASSRRGGSGTDTQY
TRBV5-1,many,ASSLEGTSRHEQY
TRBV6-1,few,ASSRQGSNEKLF
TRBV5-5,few,ASRLTGDNTGELF
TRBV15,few,ATRLGGGNYGYT
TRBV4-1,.,ASSQKSSGNEQF
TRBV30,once,AWKLAGAKAQY
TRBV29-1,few,SVVHSGGAGDTQY
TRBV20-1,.,SPTRGGQETQY
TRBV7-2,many,ASSPSGGSSYNEQF
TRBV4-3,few,ASSQEGRTDQPQH
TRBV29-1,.,SVGGQARNEKLF
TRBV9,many,ASSLGGLADTQY
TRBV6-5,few,ASSYGLQGYEQY
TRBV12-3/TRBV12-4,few,ASSLSGQTNTEAF
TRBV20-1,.,SASRGSTDTQY
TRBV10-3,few,AIGGTYEQY
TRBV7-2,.,ASMISGGREQF
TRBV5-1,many,ASSLEGWNTGELF
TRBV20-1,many,SARDRGPDTQY
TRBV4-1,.,ASSQMGTDTQY
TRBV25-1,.,ASTSSGRAGQF
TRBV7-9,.,ASSLGREGEQF
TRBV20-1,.,SAKSVPSGMGNEQF
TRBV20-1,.,SASGASGGTDTQY
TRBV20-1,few,SARVGRGFAEAF
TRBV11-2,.,ASSSLPRQGTRRGDIQY
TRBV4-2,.,ASSQGASNTEAF
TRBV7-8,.,ASSLSGQGANTQY
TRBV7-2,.,ASSLGSSSSYEQY
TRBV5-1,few,ASRKFMNTEAF
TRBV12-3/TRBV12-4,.,ASSFVGGWTGELF
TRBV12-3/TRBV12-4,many,ASSFTGPNTEAF
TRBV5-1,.,ASSQTSGSDTQY
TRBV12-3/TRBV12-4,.,ASSQGRGDEQF
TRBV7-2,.,ASSSGDRVGGYT
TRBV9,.,ASSVGSRPNEKLF
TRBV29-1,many,SFWTEETQY
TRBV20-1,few,SATAQTRVDGYT
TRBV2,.,ASSEALLTGSNNSPLH
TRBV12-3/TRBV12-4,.,ASQGLAGYNEQF
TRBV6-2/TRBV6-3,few,ASSPSLAGGTDTQY
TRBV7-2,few,ASSLYPPSPSNIQY
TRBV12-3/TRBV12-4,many,ASSFADTGSEQY
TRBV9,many,ASSVATGLNTEAF
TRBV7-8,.,ASTAPGDYGYT
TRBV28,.,ASSSDRGQETQY
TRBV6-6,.,ASRPAATDTQY